This T cell receptor (beta chain) was identified during a study of spatial heterogeneity in lung cancer. As for the study in general: The correlation between TCR transcript counts in tumor regions and a T cell module score from matched bulk RNA-seq was strong. In the raw reads, each unique TCR and UMI combination was present more than ten times on average.

The germline V gene has CDR1 KGHDR and CDR2 SFDVKD. Trimming removed 4 bases from V and 7 bases from J, with 20 bases in between. CDR3 length: 16 residues. Study findings and constraints: Intratumoral expanded alpha and beta TCR counts were found to track tumor mutation counts.

Stated time point: sample taken at primary tumor resection. Unsorted whole RNA samples from tumor, nontumor lung or frozen PBMC were sequenced. Unique molecular identifiers, one per molecule, were present on every TCR cDNA molecule. TCRdb itself ran the 5' RACE reads through MiXCR, one entry per CDR3 protein. This sample has more than 3,000 distinct CDR3 sequences, with around 10% found just once. This clonotype ranks as medium-sized. Antigen unknown. Sequenced here: lung tumor tissue, sampled at surgery. The chain has TRBV24-1 and TRBJ2-3; no clear D gene. The receptor's source is a female donor with early-stage non-small cell lung cancer. CDR3 nucleotides: TGTGCCACCAGTGACAGGATAATGCGATGGGATAATACGCAGTATTTT. This translates into CATSDRIMRWDNTQYF.